The 3 T cell receptor beta chains below were found in one sample sequenced in a study of blood T cell repertoires in COVID-19. Here immunoSEQ multiplex PCR was the method, and the copy in TCRdb shows in-frame clones only, minus some. The sample yields under 200,000 clones, about 88% seen once. Sequencing input: peripheral blood. These receptors originate from a man between 18 and 35 years old with acute or convalescent COVID-19.

V is TRBV3-1 (or the pseudogene TRBV3-2) and J is TRBJ1-2; no firm D call. With 0 bases removed from V and 11 bases from J, the gap between germline ends came to 7 bases. The CDR3 runs 11 residues. CDR1 and CDR2 from the germline V gene are LGHDT and YNNKEL (reference sequence). This chain's CDR3 is CASSQDREYTF. The DNA of the CDR3 is TGTGCCAGCAGCCAAGATCGGGAGTACACCTTC.

V and J are TRBV12-3 or TRBV12-4 and TRBJ1-4; D is uncertain. This CDR3 has 12 amino acids. V lost 5 bases to trimming and J lost 8 bases, with 9 bases between them. The CDR3 DNA is TGTGCCAGCAGTCCGAGGGAAGAAAAACTGTTTTTT. Translation: CASSPREEKLFF.

This sequence joins TRBV3-1 (or the pseudogene TRBV3-2) and TRBJ2-5, with D perhaps matching TRBD1 (5 bases). In germline, CDR1 is LGHDT, CDR2 YNNKEL (reference sequence). Trimming stripped 8 bases from V and 3 bases from J, with 16 bases between. The CDR3 spans 14 residues. The CDR3 DNA reads as TGTGCCAGCGGGTCGGGTGGGGCCGAAGAGACCCAGTACTTC. This encodes CASGSGGAEETQYF.